The present T cell receptor (beta chain) was sequenced within a study of shared clonotypes between healthy human individuals. The V segment lost 2 bases and the J segment 2 bases; nucleotides outside the gene matches: 1. Germline CDR1 SGHRS, CDR2 YFSETQ. The CDR3 sequence is 13 residues long. The material for each subset, its genomic DNA, was split evenly across several immunoSEQ plates. Bulk PBMC genomic DNA spanned ten immunoSEQ deep plates. As handled by the study authors: With immunoSEQ giving junction-only sequences and no quality scores, filtering differed. Using immunoSEQ multiplex PCR, the repertoire was profiled, and TCRdb retains in-frame clones only, with some absent. For V, J and clone size, that table is used; D and trimming come from the DNA. The table lists about 490,000 clones, about 78% of them singletons. Study results and caveats: Sampling covered blood only; tissue repertoires likely differ.

Worth noting for this clone: As yet, its antigen is unknown.

Sequenced material: PBMCs. The chain has TRBV5-1 and TRBJ2-7; TRBD2 matches 7 bases. The TCR comes from a woman in her forties in good health. Some clones in this sample may be carry-over from other donors' samples. As DNA, the CDR3 is TGCGCCAGCAGCTTCCTAGCGGCCTACGAGCAGTACTTC. Translation gives CASSFLAAYEQYF.